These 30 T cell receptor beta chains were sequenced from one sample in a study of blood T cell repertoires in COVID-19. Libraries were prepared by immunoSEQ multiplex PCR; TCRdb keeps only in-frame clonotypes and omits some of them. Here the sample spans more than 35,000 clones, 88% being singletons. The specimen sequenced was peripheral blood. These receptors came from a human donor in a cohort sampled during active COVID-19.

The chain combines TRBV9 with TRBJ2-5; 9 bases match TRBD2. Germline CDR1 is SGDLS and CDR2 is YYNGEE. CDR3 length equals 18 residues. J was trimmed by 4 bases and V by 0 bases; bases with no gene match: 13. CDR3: CASSVAPAGGGGGETQYF. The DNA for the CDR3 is TGTGCCAGCAGCGTAGCCCCAGCGGGGGGAGGTGGTGGAGAGACCCAGTACTTC.

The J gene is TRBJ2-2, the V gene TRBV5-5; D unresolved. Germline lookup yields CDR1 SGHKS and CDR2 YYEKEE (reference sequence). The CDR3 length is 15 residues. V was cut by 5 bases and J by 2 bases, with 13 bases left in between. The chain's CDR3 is CASRWSLDNTGELFF. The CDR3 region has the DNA TGTGCCAGCAGGTGGAGCCTAGACAACACCGGGGAGCTGTTTTTT. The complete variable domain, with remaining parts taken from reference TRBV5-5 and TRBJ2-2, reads DAGVTQSPTHLIKTRGQQVTLRCSPISGHKSVSWYQQVLGQGPQFIFQYYEKEERGRGNFPDRFSARQFPNYSSELNVNALLLGDSALYLCASRWSLDNTGELFFGEGSRLTVL.

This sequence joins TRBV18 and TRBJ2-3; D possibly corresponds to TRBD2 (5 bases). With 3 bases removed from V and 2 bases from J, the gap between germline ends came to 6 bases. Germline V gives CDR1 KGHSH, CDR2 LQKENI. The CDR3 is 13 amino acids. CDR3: CASSPGATDTQYF. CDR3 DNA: TGTGCCAGCTCACCGGGAGCCACAGATACGCAGTATTTT.

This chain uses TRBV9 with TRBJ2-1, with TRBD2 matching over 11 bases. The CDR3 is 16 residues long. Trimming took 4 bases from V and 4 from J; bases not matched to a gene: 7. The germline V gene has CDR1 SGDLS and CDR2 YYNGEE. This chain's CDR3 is CASSPTSGGGYNEQFF. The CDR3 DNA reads TGTGCCAGCAGCCCTACTAGCGGGGGAGGATACAATGAGCAGTTCTTC.

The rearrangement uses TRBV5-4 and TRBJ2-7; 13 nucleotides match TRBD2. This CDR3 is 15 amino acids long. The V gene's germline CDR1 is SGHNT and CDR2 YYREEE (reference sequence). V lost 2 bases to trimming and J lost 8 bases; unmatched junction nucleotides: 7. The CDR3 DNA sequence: TGTGCCAGCAGCTTCCCTTGGACTAGCGGGGGCAAGCAGTACTTC. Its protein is CASSFPWTSGGKQYF.

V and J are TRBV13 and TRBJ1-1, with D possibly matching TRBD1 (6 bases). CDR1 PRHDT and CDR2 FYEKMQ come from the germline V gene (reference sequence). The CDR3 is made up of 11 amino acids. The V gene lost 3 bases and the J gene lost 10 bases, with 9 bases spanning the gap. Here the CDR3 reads CASSLVGAAFF. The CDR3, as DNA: TGTGCCAGCAGCTTGGTGGGGGCAGCTTTCTTT.

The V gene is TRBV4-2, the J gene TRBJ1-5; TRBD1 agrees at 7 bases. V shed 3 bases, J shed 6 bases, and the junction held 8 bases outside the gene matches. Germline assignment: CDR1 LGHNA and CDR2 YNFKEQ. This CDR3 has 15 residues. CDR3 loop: CASSHGDRDTQPQHF. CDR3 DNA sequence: TGTGCCAGCAGCCATGGAGACAGGGATACTCAGCCCCAGCATTTT.

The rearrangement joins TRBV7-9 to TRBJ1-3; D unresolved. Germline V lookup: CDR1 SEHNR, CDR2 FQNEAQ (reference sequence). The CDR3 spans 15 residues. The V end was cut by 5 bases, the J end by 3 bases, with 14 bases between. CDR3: CASSLSGSGGNTIYF. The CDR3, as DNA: TGTGCCAGCAGCCTCAGCGGGTCGGGTGGAAACACCATATATTTT.

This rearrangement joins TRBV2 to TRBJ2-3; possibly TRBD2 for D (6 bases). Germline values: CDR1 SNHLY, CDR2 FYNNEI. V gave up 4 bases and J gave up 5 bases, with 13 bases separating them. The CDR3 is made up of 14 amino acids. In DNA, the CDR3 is TGTGCCAGCAGTGCGCTAGCGCGGGGAGATACGCAGTATTTT. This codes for CASSALARGDTQYF. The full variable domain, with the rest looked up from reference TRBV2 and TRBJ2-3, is EPEVTQTPSHQVTQMGQEVILRCVPISNHLYFYWYRQILGQKVEFLVSFYNNEISEKSEIFDDQFSVERPDGSNFTLKIRSTKLEDSAMYFCASSALARGDTQYFGPGTRLTVL.

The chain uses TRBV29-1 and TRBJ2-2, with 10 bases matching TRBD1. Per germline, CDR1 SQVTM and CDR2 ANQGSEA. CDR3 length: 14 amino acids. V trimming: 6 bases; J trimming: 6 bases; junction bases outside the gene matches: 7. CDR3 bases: TGCAGCGTCGTCCCCGGGACAGGGGCCGGGGAGCTGTTTTTT. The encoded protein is CSVVPGTGAGELFF.

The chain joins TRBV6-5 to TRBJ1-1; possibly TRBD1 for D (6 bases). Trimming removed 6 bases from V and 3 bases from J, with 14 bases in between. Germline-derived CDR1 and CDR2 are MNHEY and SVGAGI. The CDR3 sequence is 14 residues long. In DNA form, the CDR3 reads TGTGCCAGCAGATGGGGCGGGGGCGACACTGAAGCTTTCTTT. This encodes CASRWGGGDTEAFF.

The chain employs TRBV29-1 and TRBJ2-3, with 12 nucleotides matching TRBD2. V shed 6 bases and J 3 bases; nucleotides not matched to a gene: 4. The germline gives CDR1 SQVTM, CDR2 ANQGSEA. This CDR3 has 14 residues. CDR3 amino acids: CSVASGGATDTQYF. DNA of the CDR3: TGCAGCGTCGCTAGCGGGGGGGCGACAGATACGCAGTATTTT.

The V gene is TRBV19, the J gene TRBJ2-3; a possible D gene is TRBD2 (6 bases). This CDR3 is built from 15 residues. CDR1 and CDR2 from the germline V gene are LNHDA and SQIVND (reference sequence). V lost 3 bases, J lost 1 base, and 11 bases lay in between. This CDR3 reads CASSIWGDGTDTQYF. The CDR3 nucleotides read TGTGCCAGTAGTATTTGGGGGGACGGCACAGATACGCAGTATTTT.

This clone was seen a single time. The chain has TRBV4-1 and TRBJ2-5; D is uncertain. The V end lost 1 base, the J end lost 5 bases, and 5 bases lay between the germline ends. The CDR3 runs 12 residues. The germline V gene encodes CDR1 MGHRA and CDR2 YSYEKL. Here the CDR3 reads CASSQVPETQYF. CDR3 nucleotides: TGCGCCAGCAGCCAAGTTCCGGAGACCCAGTACTTC.

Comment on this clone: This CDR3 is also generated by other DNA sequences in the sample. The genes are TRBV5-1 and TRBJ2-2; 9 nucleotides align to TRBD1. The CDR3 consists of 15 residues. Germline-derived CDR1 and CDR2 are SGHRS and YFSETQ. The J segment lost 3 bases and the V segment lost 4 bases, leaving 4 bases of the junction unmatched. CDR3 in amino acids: CASSPRTGDTGELFF. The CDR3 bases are TGCGCCAGCAGCCCCCGGACAGGGGACACCGGGGAGCTGTTTTTT.

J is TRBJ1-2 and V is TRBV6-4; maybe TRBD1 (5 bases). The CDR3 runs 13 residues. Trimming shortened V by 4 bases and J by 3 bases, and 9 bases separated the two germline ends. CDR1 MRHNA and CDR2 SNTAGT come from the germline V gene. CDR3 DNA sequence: TGTGCCAGCAGTGCCGACAGTCACTATGGCTACACCTTC. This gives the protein CASSADSHYGYTF.

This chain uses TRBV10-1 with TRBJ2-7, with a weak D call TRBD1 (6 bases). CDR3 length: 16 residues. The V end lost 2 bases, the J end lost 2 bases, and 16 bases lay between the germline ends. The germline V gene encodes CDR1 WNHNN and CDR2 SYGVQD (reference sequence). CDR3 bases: TGCGCCAGCAGTGAGGGCCCTGGAAGACAGGCCTACGAGCAGTACTTC. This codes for CASSEGPGRQAYEQYF.

CDR3 sequence: CASSPGGRGEKLFF. As DNA, the CDR3 is TGTGCCAGCAGTCCCGGGGGTCGGGGTGAAAAACTGTTTTTT. The chain links TRBV25-1 to TRBJ1-4; possible D gene TRBD1, 5 bases. Germline CDR1 is MGHDK and CDR2 is SYGVNS. V was shortened by 5 bases and J by 7 bases, with 14 bases between the two germline ends. The CDR3 runs 14 residues.

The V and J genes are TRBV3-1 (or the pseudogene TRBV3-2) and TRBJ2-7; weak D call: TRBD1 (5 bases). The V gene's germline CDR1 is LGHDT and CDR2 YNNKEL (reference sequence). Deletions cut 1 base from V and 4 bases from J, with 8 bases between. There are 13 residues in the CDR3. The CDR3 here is CASSQGGRYEQYF. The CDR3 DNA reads TGTGCCAGCAGCCAAGGGGGCCGGTACGAGCAGTACTTC.

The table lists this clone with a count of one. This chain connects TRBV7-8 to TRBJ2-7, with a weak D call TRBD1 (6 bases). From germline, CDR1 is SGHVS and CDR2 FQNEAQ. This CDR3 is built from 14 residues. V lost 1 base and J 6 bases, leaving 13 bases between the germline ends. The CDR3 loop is CASSLERGSSEQYF. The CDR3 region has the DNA TGTGCCAGCAGCTTAGAGAGGGGGAGCTCCGAGCAGTACTTC.

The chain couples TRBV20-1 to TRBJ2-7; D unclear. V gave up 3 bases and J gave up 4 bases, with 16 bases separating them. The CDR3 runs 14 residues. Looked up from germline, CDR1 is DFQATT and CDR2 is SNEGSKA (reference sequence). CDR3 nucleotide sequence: TGCAGTGCTAGTCTTGAGGTAGTTCTTTACGAGCAGTACTTC. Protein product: CSASLEVVLYEQYF.

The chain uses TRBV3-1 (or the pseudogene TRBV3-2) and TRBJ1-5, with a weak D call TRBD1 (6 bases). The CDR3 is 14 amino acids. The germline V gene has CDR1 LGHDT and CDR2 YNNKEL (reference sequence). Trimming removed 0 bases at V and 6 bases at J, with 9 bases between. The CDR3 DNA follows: TGTGCCAGCAGCCAAGACAGGGGTTCTCAGCCCCAGCATTTT. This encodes CASSQDRGSQPQHF.

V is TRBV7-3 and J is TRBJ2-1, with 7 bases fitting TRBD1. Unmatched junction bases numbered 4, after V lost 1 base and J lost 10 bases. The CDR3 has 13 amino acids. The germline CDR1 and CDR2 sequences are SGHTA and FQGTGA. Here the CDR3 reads CASSLRQGTEQFF. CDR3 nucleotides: TGTGCCAGCAGCTTAAGACAGGGTACCGAGCAGTTCTTC.

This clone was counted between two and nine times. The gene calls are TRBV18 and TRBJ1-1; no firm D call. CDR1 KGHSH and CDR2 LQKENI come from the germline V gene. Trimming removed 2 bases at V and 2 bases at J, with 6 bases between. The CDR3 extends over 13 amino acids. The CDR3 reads CASSPMANTEAFF. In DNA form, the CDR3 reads TGTGCCAGCTCACCAATGGCTAACACTGAAGCTTTCTTT.

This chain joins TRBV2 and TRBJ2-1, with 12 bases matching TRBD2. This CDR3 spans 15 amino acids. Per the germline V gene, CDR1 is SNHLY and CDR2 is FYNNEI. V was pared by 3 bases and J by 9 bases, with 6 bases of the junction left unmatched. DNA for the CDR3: TGTGCCAGCAGTGATCCTAGCGGGGGGGCGGTTGAGCAGTTCTTC. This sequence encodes CASSDPSGGAVEQFF.

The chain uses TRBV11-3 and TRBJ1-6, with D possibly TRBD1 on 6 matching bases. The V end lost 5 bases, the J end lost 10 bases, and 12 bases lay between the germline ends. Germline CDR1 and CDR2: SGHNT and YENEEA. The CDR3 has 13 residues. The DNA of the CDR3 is TGTGCCAGCAGCCCAGGGGTGGGGTCACCCCTCCACTTT. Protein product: CASSPGVGSPLHF.

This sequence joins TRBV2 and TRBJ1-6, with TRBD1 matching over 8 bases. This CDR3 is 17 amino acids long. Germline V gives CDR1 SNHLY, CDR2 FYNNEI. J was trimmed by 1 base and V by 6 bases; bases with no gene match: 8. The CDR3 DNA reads TGTGCCAGCAGGGGTTACACAGGGGGGTCCTATAATTCACCCCTCCACTTT. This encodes CASRGYTGGSYNSPLHF.

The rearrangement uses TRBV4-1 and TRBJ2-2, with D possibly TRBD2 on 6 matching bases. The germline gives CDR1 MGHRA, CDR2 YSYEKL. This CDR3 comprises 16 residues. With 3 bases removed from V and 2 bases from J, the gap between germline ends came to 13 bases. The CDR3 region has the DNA TGCGCCAGCAGCCACTCCCCGGGGGAAAACACCGGGGAGCTGTTTTTT. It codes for CASSHSPGENTGELFF.

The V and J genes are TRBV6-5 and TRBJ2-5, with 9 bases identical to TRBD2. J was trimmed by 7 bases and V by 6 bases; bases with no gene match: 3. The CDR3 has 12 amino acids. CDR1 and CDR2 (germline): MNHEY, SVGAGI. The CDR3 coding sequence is TGTGCCAGCAGGGCTAGCGGGGCGACCCAGTACTTC. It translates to CASRASGATQYF.

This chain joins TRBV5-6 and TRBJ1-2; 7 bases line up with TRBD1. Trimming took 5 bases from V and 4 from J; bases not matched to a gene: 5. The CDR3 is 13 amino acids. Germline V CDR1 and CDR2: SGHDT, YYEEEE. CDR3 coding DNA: TGTGCCAGCAGTATGGGACAGAGCTATGGCTACACCTTC. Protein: CASSMGQSYGYTF. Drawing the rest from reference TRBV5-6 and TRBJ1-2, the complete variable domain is DAGVTQSPTHLIKTRGQQVTLRCSPKSGHDTVSWYQQALGQGPQFIFQYYEEEERQRGNFPDRFSGHQFPNYSSELNVNALLLGDSALYLCASSMGQSYGYTFGSGTRLTVV.